Below, one T cell receptor (beta chain) is given with its context. Its antigen is still unknown. The PCR ran on 60 Vbeta and 13 Jbeta primers. Measured with immunoSEQ multiplex PCR; TCRdb has only the in-frame clones, and not every one. The data contain about 120,000 clones, around three quarters of them singletons. The data are from a study of cytomegalovirus exposure and HLA in healthy donors. Looking at the study overall: The study placed around 80% of its 350 to 400 genotyped donors in the Caucasian-associated ancestry cluster.

General study points: Reports indicate that TCR beta sequences accurately predicted the HLA-A and HLA-B alleles of most subjects. Some V segments, including TRBV6-2 and TRBV6-3, were excluded as indistinguishable.

Trimming left V 5 bases short and J 1 base short, with 12 bases between. In germline, CDR1 is MDHEN, CDR2 SYDVKM. The CDR3 length is 14 residues. This TCR came from a young man in good health and CMV-seropositive. The genes are TRBV28 and TRBJ2-7; maybe TRBD1 (5 bases). The sample consisted of PBMCs. DNA of the CDR3: TGTGCCAGCAGTATGTCAGGGTATTCCTACGAGCAGTACTTC. Translated, it gives CASSMSGYSYEQYF.